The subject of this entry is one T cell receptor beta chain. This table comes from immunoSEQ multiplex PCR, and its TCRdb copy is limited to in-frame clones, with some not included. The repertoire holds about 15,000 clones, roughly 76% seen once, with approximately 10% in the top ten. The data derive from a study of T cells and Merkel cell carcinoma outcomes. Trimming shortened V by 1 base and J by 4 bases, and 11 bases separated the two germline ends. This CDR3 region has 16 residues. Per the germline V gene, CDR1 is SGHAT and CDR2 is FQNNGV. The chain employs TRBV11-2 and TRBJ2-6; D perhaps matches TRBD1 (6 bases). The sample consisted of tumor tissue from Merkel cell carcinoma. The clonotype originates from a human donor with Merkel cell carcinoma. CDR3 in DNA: TGTGCCAGCAGCTTAGGAAGGGGGACCGGGGCCAACGTCCTGACTTTC. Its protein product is CASSLGRGTGANVLTF.